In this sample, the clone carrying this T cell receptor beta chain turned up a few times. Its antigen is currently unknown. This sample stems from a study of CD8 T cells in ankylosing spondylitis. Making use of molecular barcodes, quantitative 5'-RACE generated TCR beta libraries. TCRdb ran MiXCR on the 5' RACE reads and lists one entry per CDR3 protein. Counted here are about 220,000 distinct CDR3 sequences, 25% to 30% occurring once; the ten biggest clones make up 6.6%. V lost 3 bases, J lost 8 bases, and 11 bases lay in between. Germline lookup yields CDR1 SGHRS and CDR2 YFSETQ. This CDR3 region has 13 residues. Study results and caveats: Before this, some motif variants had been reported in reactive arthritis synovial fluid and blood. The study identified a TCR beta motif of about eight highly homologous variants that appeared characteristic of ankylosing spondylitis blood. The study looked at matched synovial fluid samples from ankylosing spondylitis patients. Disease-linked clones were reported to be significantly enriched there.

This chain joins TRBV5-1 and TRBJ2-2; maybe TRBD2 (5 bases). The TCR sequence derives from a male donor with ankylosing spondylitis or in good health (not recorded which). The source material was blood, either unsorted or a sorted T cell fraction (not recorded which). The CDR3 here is CASSYDGEGELFF. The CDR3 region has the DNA TGCGCCAGCAGCTACGACGGGGAGGGGGAGCTGTTTTTT.